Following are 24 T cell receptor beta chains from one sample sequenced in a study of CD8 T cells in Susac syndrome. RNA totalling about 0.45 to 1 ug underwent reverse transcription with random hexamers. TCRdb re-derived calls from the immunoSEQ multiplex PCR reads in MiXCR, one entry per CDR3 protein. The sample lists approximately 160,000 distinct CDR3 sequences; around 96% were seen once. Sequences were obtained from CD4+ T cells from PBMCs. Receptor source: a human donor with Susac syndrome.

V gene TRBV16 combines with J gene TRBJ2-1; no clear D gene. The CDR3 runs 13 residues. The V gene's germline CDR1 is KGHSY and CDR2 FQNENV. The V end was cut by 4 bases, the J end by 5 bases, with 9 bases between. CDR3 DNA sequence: TGTGCCAGCAGCCCCTTAGGCCACAATGAGCAGTTCTTC. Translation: CASSPLGHNEQFF.

For the CDR3, the DNA is TGTGCCAGCAGACGGACTAGCGCCCACAATGAGCAGTTCTTC. Its translation is CASRRTSAHNEQFF. This sequence joins TRBV12-3 or TRBV12-4 and TRBJ2-1, with 9 bases lining up with TRBD2. The junction had 5 bases not matched to a gene; V was cut back by 6 bases and J by 5 bases. CDR3 size: 14 residues.

This chain's CDR3 is CASSYWGTGAGSPLHF. As DNA, the CDR3 is TGTGCCAGCAGTTACTGGGGGACAGGGGCTGGATCACCCCTCCACTTT. The genes are TRBV6-5 and TRBJ1-6, with 10 bases lining up with TRBD1. CDR1 is MNHEY and CDR2 is SVGAGI in the germline V gene. The trim removed 1 base at V and 10 bases at J, leaving 7 bases unmatched. The CDR3 is 16 residues long.

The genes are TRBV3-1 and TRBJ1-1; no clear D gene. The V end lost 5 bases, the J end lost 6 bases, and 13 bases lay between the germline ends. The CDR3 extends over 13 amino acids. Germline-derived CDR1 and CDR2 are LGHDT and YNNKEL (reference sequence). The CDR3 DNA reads TGTGCCAGCAGCTATTTTGGTGATTCTGAAGCTTTCTTT. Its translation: CASSYFGDSEAFF.

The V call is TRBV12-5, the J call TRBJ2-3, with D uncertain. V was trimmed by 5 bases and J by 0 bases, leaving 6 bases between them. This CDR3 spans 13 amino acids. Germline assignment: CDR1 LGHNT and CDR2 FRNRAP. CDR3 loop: CASGDGSTDTQYF. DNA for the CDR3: TGTGCTAGTGGTGACGGGAGCACAGATACGCAGTATTTT.

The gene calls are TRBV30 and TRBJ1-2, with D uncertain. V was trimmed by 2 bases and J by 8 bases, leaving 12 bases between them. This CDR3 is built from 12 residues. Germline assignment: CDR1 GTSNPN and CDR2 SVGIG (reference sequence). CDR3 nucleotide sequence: TGTGCCTGGAGTTTCCCGGGGAGCGGCTACACCTTC. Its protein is CAWSFPGSGYTF.

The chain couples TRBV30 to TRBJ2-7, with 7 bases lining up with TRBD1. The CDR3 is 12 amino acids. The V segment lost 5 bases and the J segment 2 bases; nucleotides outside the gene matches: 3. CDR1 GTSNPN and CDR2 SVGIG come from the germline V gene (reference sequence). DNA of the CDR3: TGTGCCTGGGCGACAGGGCCCTACGAGCAGTACTTC. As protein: CAWATGPYEQYF. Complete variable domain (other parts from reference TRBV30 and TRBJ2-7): SQTIHQWPATLVQPVGSPLSLECTVEGTSNPNLYWYRQAAGRGLQLLFYSVGIGQISSEVPQNLSASRPQDRQFILSSKKLLLSDSGFYLCAWATGPYEQYFGPGTRLTVT.

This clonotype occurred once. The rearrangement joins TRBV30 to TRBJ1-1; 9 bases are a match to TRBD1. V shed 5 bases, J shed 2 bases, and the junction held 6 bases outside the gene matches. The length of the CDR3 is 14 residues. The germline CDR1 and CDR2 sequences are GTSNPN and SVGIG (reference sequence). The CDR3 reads CAWSPGQGNTEAFF. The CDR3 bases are TGTGCCTGGTCACCGGGACAGGGTAACACTGAAGCTTTCTTT.

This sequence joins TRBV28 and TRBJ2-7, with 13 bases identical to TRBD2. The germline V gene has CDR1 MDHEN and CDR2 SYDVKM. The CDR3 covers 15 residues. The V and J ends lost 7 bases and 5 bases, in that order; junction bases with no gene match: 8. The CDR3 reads CASTLLAGGRNEQYF. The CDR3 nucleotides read TGTGCCAGCACCCTACTAGCGGGAGGGCGGAACGAGCAGTACTTC.

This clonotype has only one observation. CDR3 protein: CSAGVGLINEQFF. The CDR3 bases are TGCAGTGCAGGCGTGGGCCTTATCAATGAGCAGTTCTTC. The rearrangement uses TRBV20-1 and TRBJ2-1; no firm D call. V shed 6 bases and J shed 6 bases, with 15 bases lying between them. The CDR3 has 13 amino acids. Germline values: CDR1 DFQATT, CDR2 SNEGSKA (reference sequence).

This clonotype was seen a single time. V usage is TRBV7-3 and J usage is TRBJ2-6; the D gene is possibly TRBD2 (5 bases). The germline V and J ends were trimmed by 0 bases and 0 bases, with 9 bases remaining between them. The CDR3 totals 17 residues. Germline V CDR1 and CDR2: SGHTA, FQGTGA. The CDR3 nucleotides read TGTGCCAGCAGCTTAACAGGCGGAGGCTCTGGGGCCAACGTCCTGACTTTC. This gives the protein CASSLTGGGSGANVLTF.

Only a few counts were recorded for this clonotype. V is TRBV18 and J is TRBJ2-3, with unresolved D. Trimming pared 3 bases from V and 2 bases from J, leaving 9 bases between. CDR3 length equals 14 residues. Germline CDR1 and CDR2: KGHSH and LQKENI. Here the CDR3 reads CASSPRENTDTQYF. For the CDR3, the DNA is TGTGCCAGCTCACCTAGGGAAAACACAGATACGCAGTATTTT. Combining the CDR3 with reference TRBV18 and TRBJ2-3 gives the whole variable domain NAGVMQNPRHLVRRRGQEARLRCSPMKGHSHVYWYRQLPEEGLKFMVYLQKENIIDESGMPKERFSAEFPKEGPSILRIQQVVRGDSAAYFCASSPRENTDTQYFGPGTRLTVL.

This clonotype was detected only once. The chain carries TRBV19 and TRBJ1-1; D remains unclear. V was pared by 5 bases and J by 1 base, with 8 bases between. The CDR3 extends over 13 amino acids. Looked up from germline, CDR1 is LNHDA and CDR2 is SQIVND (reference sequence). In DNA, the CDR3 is TGTGCCAGTAGTCCCCGGACGAACACTGAAGCTTTCTTT. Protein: CASSPRTNTEAFF.

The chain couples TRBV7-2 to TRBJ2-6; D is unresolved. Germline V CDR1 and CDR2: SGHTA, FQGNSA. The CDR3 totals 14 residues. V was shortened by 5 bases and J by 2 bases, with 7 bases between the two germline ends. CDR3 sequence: CASSRTTGANVLTF. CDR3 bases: TGTGCCAGCAGCCGAACCACTGGGGCCAACGTCCTGACTTTC.

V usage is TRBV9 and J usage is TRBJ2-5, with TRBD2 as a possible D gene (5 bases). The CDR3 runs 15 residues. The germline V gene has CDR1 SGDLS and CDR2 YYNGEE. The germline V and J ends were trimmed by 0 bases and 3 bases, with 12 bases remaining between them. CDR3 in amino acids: CASSVEATKKETQYF. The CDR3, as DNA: TGTGCCAGCAGCGTAGAAGCGACTAAAAAAGAGACCCAGTACTTC.

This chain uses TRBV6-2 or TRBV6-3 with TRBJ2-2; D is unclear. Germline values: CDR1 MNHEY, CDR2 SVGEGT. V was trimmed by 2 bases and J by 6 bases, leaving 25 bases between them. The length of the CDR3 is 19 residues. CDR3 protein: CASSYTLWRVNIDAGELFF. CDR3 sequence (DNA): TGTGCCAGCAGTTACACCCTATGGCGAGTGAACATCGACGCCGGGGAGCTGTTTTTT.

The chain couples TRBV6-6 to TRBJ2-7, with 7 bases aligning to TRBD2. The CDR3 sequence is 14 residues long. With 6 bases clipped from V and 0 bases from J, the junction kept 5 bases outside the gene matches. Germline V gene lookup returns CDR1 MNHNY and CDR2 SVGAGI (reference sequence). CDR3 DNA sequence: TGTGCCAGCAGCACTCGGGGGGACTCCTACGAGCAGTACGTC. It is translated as CASSTRGDSYEQYV.

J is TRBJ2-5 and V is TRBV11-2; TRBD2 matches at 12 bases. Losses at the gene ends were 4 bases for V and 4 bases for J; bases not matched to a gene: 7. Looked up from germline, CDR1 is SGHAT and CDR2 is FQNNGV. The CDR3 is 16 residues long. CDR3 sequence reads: CASSSSTSGGRETQYF. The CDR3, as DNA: TGTGCCAGCAGCTCCTCCACTAGCGGGGGGAGAGAGACCCAGTACTTC.

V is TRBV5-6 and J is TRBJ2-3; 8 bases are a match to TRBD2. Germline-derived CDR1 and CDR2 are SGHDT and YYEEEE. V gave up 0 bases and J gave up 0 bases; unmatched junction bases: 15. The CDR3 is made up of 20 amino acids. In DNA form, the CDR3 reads TGTGCCAGCAGCTTGGAGTGGGGCCTAGCGGGTGGTGCTAGCACAGATACGCAGTATTTT. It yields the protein CASSLEWGLAGGASTDTQYF. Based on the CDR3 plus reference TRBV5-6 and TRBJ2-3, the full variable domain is DAGVTQSPTHLIKTRGQQVTLRCSPKSGHDTVSWYQQALGQGPQFIFQYYEEEERQRGNFPDRFSGHQFPNYSSELNVNALLLGDSALYLCASSLEWGLAGGASTDTQYFGPGTRLTVL.

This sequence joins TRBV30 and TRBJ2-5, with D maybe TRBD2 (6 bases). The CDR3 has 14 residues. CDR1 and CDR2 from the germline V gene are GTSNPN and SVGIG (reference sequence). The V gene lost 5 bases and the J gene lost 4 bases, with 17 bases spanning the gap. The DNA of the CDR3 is TGTGCCTGGGGGGCGGGGAGGCGAGGAGAGACCCAGTACTTC. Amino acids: CAWGAGRRGETQYF.

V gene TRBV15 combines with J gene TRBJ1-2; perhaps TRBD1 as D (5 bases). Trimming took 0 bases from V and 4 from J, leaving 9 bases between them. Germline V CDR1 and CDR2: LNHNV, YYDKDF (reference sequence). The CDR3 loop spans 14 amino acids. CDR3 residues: CATSREGDLYGYTF. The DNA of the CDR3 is TGTGCCACCAGCAGAGAGGGGGACCTCTATGGCTACACCTTC.

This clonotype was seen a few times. CDR3 protein: CASSQETQYF. Written as DNA, the CDR3 is TGTGCCAGCAGCCAAGAGACCCAGTACTTC. This rearrangement joins TRBV3-1 to TRBJ2-5; D call uncertain. The V end was cut by 0 bases, the J end by 7 bases, with 0 bases between. Germline CDR1 and CDR2: LGHDT and YNNKEL (reference sequence). The CDR3 runs to 10 residues.

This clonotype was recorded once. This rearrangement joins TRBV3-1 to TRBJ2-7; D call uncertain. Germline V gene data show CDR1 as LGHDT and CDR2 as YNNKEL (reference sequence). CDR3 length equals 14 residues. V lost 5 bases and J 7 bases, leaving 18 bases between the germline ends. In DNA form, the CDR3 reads TGTGCCAGCAGCGCGGACCCTTACCGCTGGGAGCAGTACTTC. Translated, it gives CASSADPYRWEQYF.

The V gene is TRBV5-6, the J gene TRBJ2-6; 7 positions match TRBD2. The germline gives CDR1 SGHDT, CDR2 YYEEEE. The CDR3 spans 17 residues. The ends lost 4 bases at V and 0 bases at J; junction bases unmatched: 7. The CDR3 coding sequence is TGTGCCAGCAGCCGCGGGGGAGCCTCCTCTGGGGCCAACGTCCTGACTTTC. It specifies CASSRGGASSGANVLTF. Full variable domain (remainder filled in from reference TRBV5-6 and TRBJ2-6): DAGVTQSPTHLIKTRGQQVTLRCSPKSGHDTVSWYQQALGQGPQFIFQYYEEEERQRGNFPDRFSGHQFPNYSSELNVNALLLGDSALYLCASSRGGASSGANVLTFGAGSRLTVL.